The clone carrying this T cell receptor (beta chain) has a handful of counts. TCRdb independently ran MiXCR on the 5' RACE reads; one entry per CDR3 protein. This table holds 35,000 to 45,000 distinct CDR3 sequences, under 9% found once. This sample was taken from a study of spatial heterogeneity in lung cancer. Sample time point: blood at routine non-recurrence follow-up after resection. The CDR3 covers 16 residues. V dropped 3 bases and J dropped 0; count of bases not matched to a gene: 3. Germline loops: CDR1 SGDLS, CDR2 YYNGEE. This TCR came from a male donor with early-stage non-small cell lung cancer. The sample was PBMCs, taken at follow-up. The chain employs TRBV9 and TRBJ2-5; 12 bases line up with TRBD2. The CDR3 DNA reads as TGTGCCAGCAGCGCTGGACTAGCGGGGAACCAAGAGACCCAGTACTTC. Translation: CASSAGLAGNQETQYF.